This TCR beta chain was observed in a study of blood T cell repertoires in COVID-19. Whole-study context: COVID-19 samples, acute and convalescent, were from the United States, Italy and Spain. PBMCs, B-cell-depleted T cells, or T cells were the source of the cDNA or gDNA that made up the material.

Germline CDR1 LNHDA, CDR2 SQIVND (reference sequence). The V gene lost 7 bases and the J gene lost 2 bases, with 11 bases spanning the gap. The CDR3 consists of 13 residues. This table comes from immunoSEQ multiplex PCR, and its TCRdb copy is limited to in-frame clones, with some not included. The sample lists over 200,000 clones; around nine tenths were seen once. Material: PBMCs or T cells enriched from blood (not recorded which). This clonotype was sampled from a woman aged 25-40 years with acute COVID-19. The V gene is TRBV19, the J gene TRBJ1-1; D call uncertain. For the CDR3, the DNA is TGTGCCAGTACCTTGACGGGAAACACTGAAGCTTTCTTT. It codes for CASTLTGNTEAFF.